Sequencing of this T cell receptor beta chain was carried out in a study of Tregs in tolerant kidney transplant recipients. Points from the study as a whole: Biological reproducibility was not directly addressed, but technical replication error appeared minimal.

Sequencing used immunoSEQ multiplex PCR; TCRdb keeps in-frame clones, though not all of them. Of around 230,000 clones listed, 80% to 85% are singletons. Of note for this clone: Its target is not known.

Thawed PBMCs were FACS-sorted into unstimulated CD4+CD25+CD127- regulatory T cells, CD4+CD25- non-regulatory cells, CD4 and CD8 cells. The CDR3 is 14 residues long. Germline CDR1 is SGHTA and CDR2 is FQGTGA. V gave up 0 bases and J gave up 5 bases, with 9 bases separating them. The chain combines TRBV7-3 with TRBJ2-3; the D is unclear. The TCR originated in a human donor in good health. Sequencing input: CD4+ T cells from blood. This CDR3 is CASSLTARIDTQYF. The CDR3 coding sequence is TGTGCCAGCAGCTTAACGGCCCGGATAGATACGCAGTATTTT.